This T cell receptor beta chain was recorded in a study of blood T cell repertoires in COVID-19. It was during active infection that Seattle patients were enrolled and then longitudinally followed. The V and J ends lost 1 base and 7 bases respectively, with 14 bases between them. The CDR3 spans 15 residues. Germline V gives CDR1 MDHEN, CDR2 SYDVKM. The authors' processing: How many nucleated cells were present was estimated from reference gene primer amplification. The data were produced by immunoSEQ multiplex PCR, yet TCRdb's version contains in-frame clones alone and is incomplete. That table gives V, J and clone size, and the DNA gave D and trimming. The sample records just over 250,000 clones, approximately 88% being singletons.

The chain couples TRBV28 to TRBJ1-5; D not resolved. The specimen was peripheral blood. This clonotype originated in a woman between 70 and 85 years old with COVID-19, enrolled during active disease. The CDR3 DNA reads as TGTGCCAGCAGTTTATCAGAGGGCTCGGTGCAGCCCCAGCATTTT. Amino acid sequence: CASSLSEGSVQPQHF.